The 20 T cell receptor beta chains reported below all come from one sample, sequenced in a study of CXCR3-negative and CXCR3-positive naive CD8 T cells. The libraries of TRB cDNA were prepared using 5' RACE with UMI labels. TCRdb derives one entry per CDR3 protein from the 5' RACE reads, leaving out DNA. The clone table shows 150,000 to 180,000 distinct CDR3 sequences, with the ten largest holding 0.45% to 0.6%. Findings and caveats of the study: Greater hydrophobicity was found in TRB CDR3s of CXCR3-positive naive cells than of CXCR3-negative naive cells.

The antigens for these receptors are not known. Sequencing used naive CXCR3+ CD8+ T cells from blood. Subset defined: CD45RO-CCR7+CD27+CD95- naive CD8+ T cells expressing CXCR3 (TNR3+). These receptors were collected from a human donor in good health. Some clones in this sample may be carry-over from other donors' samples.

The rearrangement links TRBV20-1 to TRBJ2-6; TCRdb names TRBD2, which stays unverified in the absence of DNA. Germline CDR1 reads DFQATT; CDR2 reads SNEGSKA (reference sequence). The length of the CDR3 is 19 residues. This CDR3 is CSARDQFSGRGSGANVLTF.

The chain combines TRBV4-2 with TRBJ1-5; checking the TCRdb D call of TRBD1 is not possible without DNA. CDR3 length equals 16 residues. In germline, CDR1 is LGHNA, CDR2 YNFKEQ. The CDR3 sequence: CASSQSTGSRNQPQHF.

J is TRBJ2-2 and V is TRBV19; no DNA is available, so the TRBD2 call from TCRdb remains unchecked. The CDR3 is 14 residues long. In germline, CDR1 is LNHDA, CDR2 SQIVND (reference sequence). CDR3: CASARAANTGELFF.

The rearrangement links TRBV28 to TRBJ2-7; TCRdb's D call of TRBD1 is untestable without DNA. Germline lookup yields CDR1 MDHEN and CDR2 SYDVKM. The CDR3 runs 17 residues. CDR3 residues: CATKDIRRTGGIYEQYF.

The chain combines TRBV12-3 or TRBV12-4 with TRBJ2-6; checking the TCRdb D call of TRBD1 is not possible without DNA. The CDR3 sequence is 19 residues long. CDR3 sequence reads: CASSLAGARGYSGANVLTF.

V and J are TRBV5-1 and TRBJ2-5; TCRdb indicates TRBD2, and absent DNA this call remains unverified. The CDR3 extends over 19 amino acids. The germline gives CDR1 SGHRS, CDR2 YFSETQ. CDR3: CASSLAETSGRADQETQYF. Full variable domain (outside the CDR3, taken from reference TRBV5-1 and TRBJ2-5): KAGVTQTPRYLIKTRGQQVTLSCSPISGHRSVSWYQQTPGQGLQFLFEYFSETQRNKGNFPGRFSGRQFSNSRSEMNVSTLELGDSALYLCASSLAETSGRADQETQYFGPGTRLLVL.

V and J are TRBV29-1 and TRBJ2-5. Germline V CDR1 and CDR2: SQVTM, ANQGSEA. The CDR3 contains 13 residues. CDR3 amino acids: CSVEGLDEETQYF.

The V gene is TRBV3-1, the J gene TRBJ2-1. CDR1 is LGHDT and CDR2 is YNNKEL in the germline V gene (reference sequence). The length of the CDR3 is 18 residues. CDR3 residues: CASSQASSQYLMRNEQFF.

The V call is TRBV12-3 or TRBV12-4, the J call TRBJ2-4; TCRdb selects TRBD2, and the lack of DNA leaves this call unchecked. The CDR3 is 15 amino acids. The CDR3 region is CASRSNSGRADIQYF.

V is TRBV18 and J is TRBJ2-7. The V gene's germline CDR1 is KGHSH and CDR2 LQKENI. The CDR3 is 14 residues long. CDR3 sequence reads: CASSPPGSSYEQHF.

This chain's CDR3 is CASSLTGSSGYTF. The V call is TRBV7-2, the J call TRBJ1-2. This CDR3 has 13 amino acids. In germline, CDR1 is SGHTA, CDR2 FQGNSA. Supplemented by reference TRBV7-2 and TRBJ1-2, the full variable domain reads GAGVSQSPSNKVTEKGKDVELRCDPISGHTALYWYRQSLGQGLEFLIYFQGNSAPDKSGLPSDRFSAERTGGSVSTLTIQRTQQEDSAVYLCASSLTGSSGYTFGSGTRLTVV.

The chain carries TRBV7-2 and TRBJ2-3; TCRdb reports TRBD2, a call that lacks DNA to check it against. The germline gives CDR1 SGHTA, CDR2 FQGNSA. The CDR3 spans 20 residues. CDR3 protein: CASRGYSAGTRSTRTDTQYF.

This chain joins TRBV7-9 and TRBJ1-3. The CDR3 contains 15 residues. The germline V gene encodes CDR1 SEHNR and CDR2 FQNEAQ (reference sequence). This chain's CDR3 is CASSFPGHSGNSIYF.

This chain links TRBV12-3 or TRBV12-4 with TRBJ1-1; TCRdb outputs TRBD1, but without DNA this stays unchecked. This CDR3 has 16 residues. The CDR3: CASSLSYRDSDTEAFF.

This chain uses TRBV6-5 with TRBJ1-1; no DNA is available, so the TRBD1 call from TCRdb remains unchecked. The CDR3 runs to 13 residues. Germline V CDR1 and CDR2: MNHEY, SVGAGI. CDR3 sequence: CASTPHSGAEAFF.

The chain is built from TRBV19 and TRBJ1-1; TCRdb picks TRBD1, but there is no DNA to check that call. The CDR3 extends over 15 amino acids. Germline V lookup: CDR1 LNHDA, CDR2 SQIVND (reference sequence). The chain's CDR3 is CASNTTGTMNTEAFF.

The chain recombines TRBV19 with TRBJ2-1; the D call from TCRdb, TRBD1, cannot be confirmed without DNA. Germline V gene lookup returns CDR1 LNHDA and CDR2 SQIVND (reference sequence). There are 15 residues in the CDR3. CDR3 loop: CASSIWTPPRNEQFF.

This chain connects TRBV4-2 to TRBJ2-3; TCRdb's assignment of TRBD2 cannot be checked, as there is no DNA. This CDR3 region has 15 residues. Per germline, CDR1 LGHNA and CDR2 YNFKEQ. The CDR3 here is CASSMGLAGTDTQYF.

The V gene is TRBV6-5, the J gene TRBJ2-2; TCRdb outputs TRBD1, but without DNA this stays unchecked. The CDR3 contains 16 residues. Germline CDR1 MNHEY, CDR2 SVGAGI. CDR3 amino acids: CASSYSTGALRRELFF.

The chain has TRBV29-1 and TRBJ2-1. The V gene's germline CDR1 is SQVTM and CDR2 ANQGSEA. The CDR3 spans 15 residues. Here the CDR3 reads CSVASTLSSYNEQFF.